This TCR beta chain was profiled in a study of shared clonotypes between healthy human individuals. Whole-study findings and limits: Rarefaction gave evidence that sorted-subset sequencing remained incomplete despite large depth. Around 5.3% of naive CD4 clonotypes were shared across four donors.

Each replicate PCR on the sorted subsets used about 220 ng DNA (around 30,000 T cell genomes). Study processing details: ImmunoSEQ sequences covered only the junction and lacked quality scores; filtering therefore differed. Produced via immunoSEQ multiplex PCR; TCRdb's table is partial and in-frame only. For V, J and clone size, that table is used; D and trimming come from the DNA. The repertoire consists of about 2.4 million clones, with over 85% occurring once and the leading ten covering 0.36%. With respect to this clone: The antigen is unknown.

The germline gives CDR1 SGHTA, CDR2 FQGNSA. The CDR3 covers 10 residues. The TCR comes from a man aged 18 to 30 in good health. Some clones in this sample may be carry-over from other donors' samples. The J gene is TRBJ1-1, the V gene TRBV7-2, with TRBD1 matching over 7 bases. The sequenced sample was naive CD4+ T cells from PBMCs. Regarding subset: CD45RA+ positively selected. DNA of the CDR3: TGTGCTGGGGACAGTGGTGAAGCTTTCTTT. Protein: CAGDSGEAFF.